A selection of T cell receptor beta chains follows, all from one sample in a study of cytomegalovirus exposure and HLA in healthy donors. Generated by immunoSEQ multiplex PCR, the TCRdb table keeps only in-frame clones and is missing some. This table has about 190,000 clones, 70% to 90% appearing once. The sequenced material came from PBMCs. Every receptor here comes from a woman aged 18 to 35 in good health and CMV-seropositive. Both conserved end residues are part of each CDR3. D genes are given only for firm matches. Size values are once, few and many counts, or a class for expanded clones, and some rows have none.

>TRBV6-1|TRBJ1-2|-|TRBD1
CASSPTGEWGGYTF
TGTGCCAGCAGTCCGACAGGGGAATGGGGGGGCTACACCTTC
>TRBV5-6|TRBJ2-1|-|TRBD2
CASSSLAGVHNEQFF
TGTGCCAGCAGCTCTCTAGCGGGGGTTCACAATGAGCAGTTCTTC
>TRBV11-2|TRBJ1-6|-|-
CASSFTGRNSPLHF
TGTGCCAGCAGCTTCACAGGGCGAAATTCACCCCTCCACTTT
>TRBV6-6|TRBJ2-7|-|-
CASSLAVPGEQYF
TGTGCCAGCAGCTTAGCGGTCCCGGGGGAGCAGTACTTC
>TRBV6-4|TRBJ1-5|-|TRBD1
CASSDSTGDGVGNQPQHF
TGTGCCAGCAGTGACTCGACAGGGGACGGAGTTGGTAATCAGCCCCAGCATTTT
>TRBV10-3|TRBJ2-3|-|TRBD2
CAISESGGGGTDTQYF
TGTGCCATCAGTGAGTCGGGTGGCGGGGGAACAGATACGCAGTATTTT
>TRBV5-1|TRBJ1-1|-|-
CASSLDRVAFMRGNTEAFF
TGCGCCAGCAGCTTGGACAGGGTTGCCTTTATGCGCGGGAACACTGAAGCTTTCTTT
>TRBV4-2|TRBJ2-1|-|TRBD2
CASSNFGGGVSYNEQFF
TGTGCCAGCAGTAATTTCGGCGGGGGGGTCTCCTACAATGAGCAGTTCTTC
>TRBV7-9|TRBJ2-1|-|TRBD2
CASSGRTSGGYNEQFF
TGTGCCAGCAGCGGGAGGACTAGCGGGGGATACAATGAGCAGTTCTTC
>TRBV4-3|TRBJ2-1|once|-
CASSQDEQGGNEQFF
TGCGCCAGCAGCCAAGATGAACAGGGCGGGAATGAGCAGTTCTTC
>TRBV28|TRBJ2-5|-|TRBD2
CASSLGGEGWETQYF
TGTGCCAGCAGTTTGGGAGGGGAAGGATGGGAGACCCAGTACTTC
>TRBV15|TRBJ2-1|-|TRBD1
CATSGPGQVRRVNEQFF
TGTGCCACCAGCGGCCCGGGACAGGTACGACGCGTCAATGAGCAGTTCTTC
>TRBV30|TRBJ2-7|-|TRBD2
CAGTVGGAYEQYF
TGTGCCGGCACCGTTGGGGGGGCCTACGAGCAGTACTTC
>TRBV6-6|TRBJ2-7|once|TRBD2
CASSPTSDSYEQYF
TGTGCCAGCAGCCCTACTAGCGACTCCTACGAGCAGTACTTC
>TRBV2|TRBJ2-5|-|TRBD1
CASSVDRVQETQYF
TGTGCCAGCAGCGTTGACAGGGTCCAAGAGACCCAGTACTTC
>TRBV4-3|TRBJ2-2|-|TRBD1
CASSQDETGGTGELFF
TGCGCCAGCAGCCAAGACGAGACAGGGGGAACCGGGGAGCTGTTTTTT
>TRBV7-9|TRBJ1-4|-|-
CASSLGSRGYEKLFF
TGTGCCAGCAGCTTAGGGTCAAGGGGATACGAAAAACTGTTTTTT
>TRBV9|TRBJ2-3|-|TRBD2
CASSVAVLAGGTDTQYF
TGTGCCAGCAGCGTAGCTGTACTAGCGGGGGGCACAGATACGCAGTATTTT
>TRBV6-5|TRBJ1-2|once|TRBD1
CASSYSRQGAYGYTF
TGTGCTAGCAGTTACTCCCGACAGGGGGCCTATGGCTACACCTTC
>TRBV6-5|TRBJ1-6|-|-
CASGENSPLHF
TGTGCCAGCGGGGAGAATTCACCCCTCCACTTT
>TRBV6-6|TRBJ1-5|-|-
CASSTRVGQPQHF
TGTGCCAGCAGTACGAGGGTAGGTCAGCCCCAGCATTTT
>TRBV30|TRBJ1-1|-|-
CAWSVRGDTEAFF
TGTGCCTGGAGTGTACGGGGGGACACTGAAGCTTTCTTT
>TRBV6-5|TRBJ2-3|-|-
CASSYSSPSTDTQYF
TGTGCCAGCAGTTACTCGAGTCCGAGTACAGATACGCAGTATTTT
>TRBV6-4|TRBJ2-1|-|TRBD2
CASSDSSAGDYNEQFF
TGTGCCAGCAGTGACTCATCAGCGGGGGACTACAATGAGCAGTTCTTC
>TRBV5-4|TRBJ2-6|-|-
CASSLDPQLGANVLTF
TGTGCCAGCAGCCTAGACCCCCAGCTTGGGGCCAACGTCCTGACTTTC
>TRBV6-5|TRBJ1-4|-|TRBD1
CASRTTGVGEEKLFF
TGTGCCAGCAGAACAACAGGGGTTGGAGAGGAAAAACTGTTTTTT
>TRBV9|TRBJ2-5|-|TRBD1
CASSVSPGQGQETQYF
TGTGCCAGCAGCGTCTCTCCGGGACAGGGCCAAGAGACCCAGTACTTC
>TRBV5-6|TRBJ1-5|-|TRBD1
CASSFGRGSNQPQHF
TGTGCCAGCAGCTTTGGCAGGGGGAGCAATCAGCCCCAGCATTTT